These T cell receptor beta chains were read from a single sample in a study of blood T cell repertoires in COVID-19. Only in-frame clones appear in the TCRdb table, and some are missing; sequencing was by immunoSEQ multiplex PCR. The table includes some 80,000 clones, roughly 76% detected once. Sequenced material: peripheral blood. Every receptor here comes from a woman of 80 years or more with active or convalescent COVID-19. Both conserved end residues are part of each CDR3.

j_gene | v_gene | CDR3aa
TRBJ1-5 | TRBV6-5 | CASSYSRGGNQPQHF
TRBJ2-3 | TRBV20-1 | CSAAVTDTQYF
TRBJ2-5 | TRBV11-2 | CASSTTGPETQYF
TRBJ1-4 | TRBV2 | CASSDYSLGATEKLFF
TRBJ2-1 | TRBV21-1 | CASSKCPLGTGGTNNEQFF
TRBJ2-7 | TRBV30 | CAWTGGGTYEQYF
TRBJ1-1 | TRBV9 | CASSVGGSSNTEAFF
TRBJ1-2 | TRBV12-5 | CASVANPGTGGYGYTF
TRBJ1-5 | TRBV19 | CASSDRGGSSNQPQHF
TRBJ1-4 | TRBV15 | CATSRDLMAGAINEKLFF
TRBJ2-1 | TRBV5-6 | CASSDVAGGRYNEQFF
TRBJ2-1 | TRBV20-1 | CSASTTGEQFF
TRBJ1-2 | TRBV19 | CASSIEDGGSIYGYTF
TRBJ1-6 | TRBV28 | CASTESYNSPLHF
TRBJ1-4 | TRBV28 | CASRKQGWREKLFF
TRBJ1-5 | TRBV27 | CAAGWDQPQHF
TRBJ2-1 | TRBV5-4 | CASRAGTGPSLAFDEQFF
TRBJ1-1 | TRBV14 | CASSQDEAPGTEAFF
TRBJ1-5 | TRBV19 | CASSYDRAAGNQPQHF
TRBJ2-5 | TRBV5-1 | CASSQGQGAGETQYF
TRBJ1-6 | TRBV28 | CASSPPGGGNSPLHF
TRBJ1-5 | TRBV7-2 | CASSLSPDRGNQPQHF
TRBJ1-1 | TRBV6-2/TRBV6-3 | CASSYSNRGGEAFF
TRBJ1-3 | TRBV6-6 | CASSYSRDRNTIYF
TRBJ1-4 | TRBV9 | CASSPRFSGFNEKLFF
TRBJ1-1 | TRBV7-8 | CASSWGQAEAFF
TRBJ2-7 | TRBV19 | CASSTGLAGPYEQYF
TRBJ2-7 | TRBV10-1 | CASSESGRSYEQYF
TRBJ1-2 | TRBV21-1 | CASSKDMYSDGYTF
TRBJ1-6 | TRBV11-2 | CASSLSGAYNSPLHF
TRBJ2-5 | TRBV12-3/TRBV12-4 | CASSMPGGVQYF
TRBJ2-1 | TRBV5-1 | CATSTGVGNEQFF
TRBJ2-3 | TRBV5-1 | CASTTSGGLTDTQYF
TRBJ2-5 | TRBV7-2 | CASSLQRGAQETQYF
TRBJ1-3 | TRBV10-3 | CASKEGAGNTIYF
TRBJ1-3 | TRBV25-1 | CASSLSRGRGNTIYF
TRBJ2-5 | TRBV15 | CATSSGITQYF
TRBJ1-1 | TRBV30 | CACNIRGSTEAFF
TRBJ2-7 | TRBV30 | CAWGDGQGHYEQYF
TRBJ2-7 | TRBV6-5 | CASSRGGLTYEQYF
TRBJ2-1 | TRBV2 | CASSGPAGGPSSYNEQFF
TRBJ2-5 | TRBV28 | CASSWQAQETQYF
TRBJ1-4 | TRBV6-2/TRBV6-3 | CASSTRDSSNEKLFF
TRBJ2-6 | TRBV19 | CASSLRVIQSGANVLTF
TRBJ1-2 | TRBV2 | CASYQGLNYGYTF
TRBJ2-7 | TRBV6-5 | CASSYAQGGVEQYF
TRBJ2-5 | TRBV9 | CASSRALGGAIETQYF
TRBJ1-3 | TRBV7-9 | CASSFGGDTIYF
TRBJ2-1 | TRBV19 | CASSISELAGGRNEQFF
TRBJ2-7 | TRBV7-8 | CASSYQDFGDEQYF
TRBJ2-7 | TRBV7-9 | CASSLGGPNGEQYF
TRBJ1-1 | TRBV6-5 | CASSYWGRENTEAFF
TRBJ2-5 | TRBV4-3 | CASSQVLRGTSLSETQYF
TRBJ2-7 | TRBV18 | CASSPFGLRTEIHF